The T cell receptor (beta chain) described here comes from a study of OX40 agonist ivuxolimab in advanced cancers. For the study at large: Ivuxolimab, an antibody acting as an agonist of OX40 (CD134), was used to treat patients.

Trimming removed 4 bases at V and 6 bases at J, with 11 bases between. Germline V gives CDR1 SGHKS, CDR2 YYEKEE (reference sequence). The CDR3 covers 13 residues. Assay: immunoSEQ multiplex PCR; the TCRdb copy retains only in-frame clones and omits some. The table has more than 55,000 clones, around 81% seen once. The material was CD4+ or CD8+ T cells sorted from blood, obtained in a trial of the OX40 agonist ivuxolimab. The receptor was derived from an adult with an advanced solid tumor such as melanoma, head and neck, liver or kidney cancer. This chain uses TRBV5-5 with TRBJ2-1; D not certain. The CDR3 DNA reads TGTGCCAGCAGCCCTGATATGGGCAATGAGCAGTTCTTC. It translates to CASSPDMGNEQFF.